This paragraph covers one T cell receptor beta chain sequence. Antigen specificity is unknown. Use of 60 Vbeta and 13 Jbeta primers characterized the PCR. The method was immunoSEQ multiplex PCR; TCRdb's version includes in-frame clones alone and lacks a portion of them. The sample carries approximately 130,000 clones, roughly 77% recorded once. Trimming cost V 1 base and J 2 bases, with 12 bases left between them. Germline V gene data show CDR1 as MDHEN and CDR2 as SYDVKM. The CDR3 has 16 residues. This sample is part of a study of cytomegalovirus exposure and HLA in healthy donors. Findings of the study overall: Specific recognition of CMV antigens was confirmed in vitro for three chains (all CMV-associated).

The TCR comes from a woman in her thirties or forties in good health and CMV-seropositive. The V call is TRBV28, the J call TRBJ1-5; TRBD1 is a possible D gene (6 bases). Sequencing was done on a sample of PBMCs. As DNA, the CDR3 is TGTGCCAGCAGTTTATACCAGGGGAGCGGCAATCAGCCCCAGCATTTT. This codes for CASSLYQGSGNQPQHF.